These 24 T cell receptor beta chains were sequenced from one sample in a study of T-cell memory formation after mild COVID-19 (dated by TCRdb to the early 2020s). Library prep was done by 5' RACE. The sequencer was an Illumina NovaSeq 6000. Clones were called with MiXCR by TCRdb after fastp trimmed the public reads at Q25, and only in-frame beta chains were retained. Duplicate CDR3 protein sequences are folded into a single record with the most common DNA and genes. Counted in this sample were hundreds of thousands of distinct CDR3 sequences; around 14% of them appeared once. 22% of the sample comes from the top ten. The source material was PBMCs or a T cell subset sorted from them (not recorded which). The receptors here all came from a man younger than 35 who had mild COVID-19 (a few samples of this study predate the infection). The sample titles of this study are shuffled in the database, so cell type and time point are left out; the donor was told from shared clones.

Here the CDR3 DNA reads TGTGCCAGCAGCTTAGAAAGTGCAGATACGCAGTATTTT. Translating gives CASSLESADTQYF. The chain links TRBV11-2 to TRBJ2-3; D uncertain. Trimming removed 0 bases at V and 4 bases at J, with 5 bases between. CDR1 is SGHAT and CDR2 is FQNNGV in the germline V gene. This CDR3 spans 13 amino acids.

This clonotype was counted many times. The V and J genes are TRBV4-3 and TRBJ2-5; D perhaps matches TRBD1 (5 bases). The CDR3 is 15 residues long. The germline CDR1 and CDR2 sequences are LGHNA and YSLEER. The V end was cut by 0 bases, the J end by 4 bases, with 12 bases between. CDR3 nucleotide sequence: TGCGCCAGCAGCCAAGATCGGAGCAGGGCAGAGACCCAGTACTTC. Protein: CASSQDRSRAETQYF.

In this sample, this clonotype turned up a few times. The gene calls are TRBV7-2 and TRBJ2-1; TRBD1 is a possible D gene (5 bases). The germline V and J ends were trimmed by 1 base and 3 bases, with 10 bases remaining between them. The CDR3 is made up of 15 amino acids. CDR1 SGHTA and CDR2 FQGNSA come from the germline V gene. The CDR3 loop is CASSLDPQGYNEQFF. DNA for the CDR3: TGTGCCAGCAGCTTAGACCCGCAGGGCTACAATGAGCAGTTCTTC. Filled out from reference TRBV7-2 and TRBJ2-1, the complete variable domain reads GAGVSQSPSNKVTEKGKDVELRCDPISGHTALYWYRQSLGQGLEFLIYFQGNSAPDKSGLPSDRFSAERTGGSVSTLTIQRTQQEDSAVYLCASSLDPQGYNEQFFGPGTRLTVL.

This clonotype was seen more than once but under ten times. The chain couples TRBV12-3 or TRBV12-4 to TRBJ1-2, with 9 bases lining up with TRBD1. After removal of 5 bases from V and 7 bases from J, the junction contained 2 bases not matched to a gene. The CDR3 loop spans 12 amino acids. In DNA, the CDR3 is TGTGCCAGCAGTACAGGGGGCGGTGGCTACACCTTC. Translation: CASSTGGGGYTF.

This clonotype came up many times. This chain uses TRBV7-9 with TRBJ2-5; 7 bases map to TRBD2. Germline V gene lookup returns CDR1 SEHNR and CDR2 FQNEAQ (reference sequence). This CDR3 is built from 14 residues. V lost 3 bases, J lost 2 bases, and 3 bases stayed unmatched. The CDR3 bases are TGTGCCAGCAGCTTCGGCGGGGGACAAGAGACCCAGTACTTC. Translating it yields CASSFGGGQETQYF.

This clonotype was counted a few times. This chain uses TRBV7-9 with TRBJ2-7; tentatively, D is TRBD1 (5 bases). Per the germline V gene, CDR1 is SEHNR and CDR2 is FQNEAQ (reference sequence). The CDR3 is made up of 12 amino acids. The CDR3 here is CAVVTVTYEQYF. Written as DNA, the CDR3 is TGTGCTGTCGTGACAGTCACCTACGAGCAGTACTTC.

The V gene is TRBV7-9, the J gene TRBJ2-3; TRBD2 is a possible D gene (5 bases). V was cut by 4 bases and J by 2 bases, with 16 bases left in between. The CDR3 totals 16 residues. Per germline, CDR1 SEHNR and CDR2 FQNEAQ (reference sequence). The CDR3 spells CASSSKAGIFTDTQYF. CDR3 nucleotides: TGTGCCAGCAGCTCGAAGGCCGGGATCTTCACAGATACGCAGTATTTT.

This clonotype occurred a few times. The chain links TRBV6-2 or TRBV6-3 to TRBJ2-7; possibly TRBD1 for D (5 bases). Per the germline V gene, CDR1 is MNHEY and CDR2 is SVGEGT. The CDR3 is made up of 11 amino acids. V lost 8 bases to trimming and J lost 6 bases, with 11 bases between them. The CDR3 DNA sequence: TGTGCCAGCGCATGGGGCTCCGAGCAGTACGTC. Translating gives CASAWGSEQYV.

The chain has TRBV10-2 and TRBJ2-5, with TRBD1 matching over 8 bases. Looked up from germline, CDR1 is WSHSY and CDR2 is SAAADI. This CDR3 spans 13 amino acids. Germline trimming cut 8 bases from V and 2 bases from J; bases unmatched to any gene: 4. The DNA of the CDR3 is TGCGCCAGCGGACAGGGCCTTCAAGAGACCCAGTACTTC. It specifies CASGQGLQETQYF.

This clonotype was seen at least ten times. The J gene is TRBJ2-4, the V gene TRBV6-2 or TRBV6-3; D perhaps matches TRBD2 (6 bases). The germline CDR1 and CDR2 sequences are MNHEY and SVGEGT. The CDR3 consists of 15 residues. The V and J ends lost 10 bases and 0 bases respectively, with 16 bases between them. The CDR3 region has the DNA TGTGCCATCCGACATCCGGGACTAGCCAAAAACATTCAGTACTTC. Its protein product is CAIRHPGLAKNIQYF.

This clonotype was detected ten times or more. The rearrangement joins TRBV12-3 or TRBV12-4 to TRBJ1-1, with 7 bases that match TRBD1. After removal of 3 bases from V and 4 bases from J, the junction contained 8 bases not matched to a gene. There are 15 residues in the CDR3. As DNA, the CDR3 is TGTGCCAGCAGTTTCGGGCAGGGGGTTGGCACTGAAGCTTTCTTT. Translated, it gives CASSFGQGVGTEAFF.

The table lists this clonotype with a few counts. The genes are TRBV5-1 and TRBJ1-5, with D uncertain. Germline V gene lookup returns CDR1 SGHRS and CDR2 YFSETQ. This CDR3 spans 13 amino acids. Trimming removed 3 bases at V and 7 bases at J, with 11 bases between. CDR3 sequence (DNA): TGCGCCAGCAGCTGGGAAATTGGGCAGCCCCAGCATTTT. Translating gives CASSWEIGQPQHF. Full variable domain (outside the CDR3, taken from reference TRBV5-1 and TRBJ1-5): KAGVTQTPRYLIKTRGQQVTLSCSPISGHRSVSWYQQTPGQGLQFLFEYFSETQRNKGNFPGRFSGRQFSNSRSEMNVSTLELGDSALYLCASSWEIGQPQHFGDGTRLSIL.

This clonotype was recorded at least ten times. V gene TRBV11-1 combines with J gene TRBJ2-5, with D perhaps TRBD1 (6 bases). Between the trimmed V and J ends, which lost 5 bases and 0 bases, there was a span of 7 bases. The CDR3 spans 13 residues. Germline V gene sequence: CDR1 SGHAT, CDR2 FQDESV (reference sequence). The CDR3 DNA reads TGTGCCAGCAGCACAGGGTACCAAGAGACCCAGTACTTC. Its protein is CASSTGYQETQYF. Filled out from reference TRBV11-1 and TRBJ2-5, the complete variable domain reads EAEVAQSPRYKITEKSQAVAFWCDPISGHATLYWYRQILGQGPELLVQFQDESVVDDSQLPKDRFSAERLKGVDSTLKIQPAELGDSAMYLCASSTGYQETQYFGPGTRLLVL.

The gene calls are TRBV6-5 and TRBJ2-3, with 7 bases fitting TRBD1. Germline CDR1 is MNHEY and CDR2 is SVGAGI. The CDR3 is 13 residues long. V was pared by 6 bases and J by 4 bases, with 4 bases of the junction left unmatched. CDR3 sequence reads: CASRTGVADTQYF. The CDR3 DNA reads as TGTGCCAGCAGAACAGGGGTCGCAGATACGCAGTATTTT.

The table lists this clonotype with a few counts. The J gene is TRBJ2-1, the V gene TRBV5-4; 7 nucleotides agree with TRBD1. The CDR3 runs 13 residues. CDR1 and CDR2 (germline): SGHNT, YYREEE (reference sequence). V shed 2 bases, J shed 7 bases, and the junction held 3 bases outside the gene matches. The CDR3 bases are TGTGCCAGCAGCTTCGACAGGGCTAATGAGCAGTTCTTC. Residues: CASSFDRANEQFF.

Only a few counts were recorded for this clonotype. V and J are TRBV11-3 and TRBJ1-1; possible D gene TRBD1, 5 bases. The V gene's germline CDR1 is SGHNT and CDR2 YENEEA. V dropped 1 base and J dropped 4 bases, with 10 bases sitting between them. The CDR3 loop spans 14 amino acids. In nucleotides, the CDR3 is TGTGCCAGCAGCTTAGCTGGGGGGAGCACTGAAGCTTTCTTT. Its translation is CASSLAGGSTEAFF. Using reference TRBV11-3 and TRBJ1-1 for the parts outside the CDR3, the full variable domain is EAGVVQSPRYKIIEKKQPVAFWCNPISGHNTLYWYLQNLGQGPELLIRYENEEAVDDSQLPKDRFSAERLKGVDSTLKIQPAELGDSAVYLCASSLAGGSTEAFFGQGTRLTVV.

This clonotype was seen ten or more times. The chain has TRBV18 and TRBJ1-1; D call uncertain. The V end was cut by 8 bases, the J end by 1 base, with 17 bases between. CDR1 and CDR2 from the germline V gene are KGHSH and LQKENI. The CDR3 is made up of 15 amino acids. The CDR3 loop is CASLEQQIPNTEAFF. As DNA, the CDR3 is TGTGCCAGCCTTGAACAACAGATACCGAACACTGAAGCTTTCTTT.

The J gene is TRBJ2-5, the V gene TRBV7-2; D is perhaps TRBD2 (7 bases). Germline V lookup: CDR1 SGHTA, CDR2 FQGNSA. There are 16 residues in the CDR3. V gave up 6 bases and J gave up 3 bases, with 20 bases separating them. The CDR3 DNA sequence: TGTGCCAGCAGTCCTAGAGTGGGGGCGGGGGAAGAGACCCAGTACTTC. Amino acids: CASSPRVGAGEETQYF.

The chain combines TRBV7-3 with TRBJ2-1, with 8 bases matching TRBD1. The CDR3 length is 15 residues. The germline CDR1 and CDR2 sequences are SGHTA and FQGTGA. The J segment lost 7 bases and the V segment lost 1 base, leaving 6 bases of the junction unmatched. The DNA for the CDR3 is TGTGCCAGCAGCTTAAGGGCCACAGGGGGGAATGAGCAGTTCTTC. Translated, it gives CASSLRATGGNEQFF.

In this sample, this clonotype turned up a few times. The V and J genes are TRBV7-2 and TRBJ2-1; 9 bases match TRBD2. The CDR3 spans 14 residues. The germline V gene encodes CDR1 SGHTA and CDR2 FQGNSA. Trimming removed 1 base from V and 12 bases from J; junction bases left unmatched: 7. CDR3 region: CASSLGPSGVGQFF. CDR3 bases: TGTGCCAGCAGCTTAGGCCCTAGCGGGGTAGGGCAGTTCTTC.

There are many counts of this clonotype. This chain links TRBV5-1 with TRBJ1-2, with D maybe TRBD1 (5 bases). V dropped 0 bases and J dropped 0 bases, with 9 bases sitting between them. From germline, CDR1 is SGHRS and CDR2 YFSETQ. The CDR3 sequence is 15 residues long. CDR3 DNA: TGCGCCAGCAGCTTGGAGCCGGGGGCTAACTATGGCTACACCTTC. This encodes CASSLEPGANYGYTF. The full variable domain, its missing parts supplied by reference TRBV5-1 and TRBJ1-2, is KAGVTQTPRYLIKTRGQQVTLSCSPISGHRSVSWYQQTPGQGLQFLFEYFSETQRNKGNFPGRFSGRQFSNSRSEMNVSTLELGDSALYLCASSLEPGANYGYTFGSGTRLTVV.

This clonotype was observed a handful of times. This CDR3 reads CASVPGLTLSEAFF. CDR3 DNA sequence: TGTGCCAGCGTCCCGGGACTTACTTTGAGTGAAGCTTTCTTT. This chain connects TRBV9 to TRBJ1-1; D perhaps matches TRBD1 (5 bases). Germline loops: CDR1 SGDLS, CDR2 YYNGEE. Trimming removed 7 bases from V and 7 bases from J, with 20 bases in between. There are 14 residues in the CDR3.

The rearrangement links TRBV5-4 to TRBJ2-1; 10 bases map to TRBD1. Germline V CDR1 and CDR2: SGHNT, YYREEE (reference sequence). Trimming at V came to 4 bases and at J to 7 bases, leaving 11 bases not matched to a gene. The CDR3 length is 16 residues. CDR3 protein: CASSRSPGQGTNEQFF. The CDR3 DNA is TGTGCCAGCAGCCGTTCTCCGGGACAGGGGACGAATGAGCAGTTCTTC.

On this clonotype itself: A much bigger clone sits one base away, suggesting this may be a read error. This CDR3 fails to terminate in the conserved phenylalanine or tryptophan, so it likely reflects a read error. The chain combines TRBV29-1 with TRBJ2-1; 10 bases are a match to TRBD1. J gave up 8 bases and V 4 bases, and 8 bases lay outside the gene matches. Per germline, CDR1 SQVTM and CDR2 ANQGSEA. The CDR3 runs 14 residues. The CDR3 is CSVALGTGVDEQFL. In DNA, the CDR3 is TGCAGCGTTGCGTTGGGGACAGGGGTGGATGAGCAGTTCTTA.